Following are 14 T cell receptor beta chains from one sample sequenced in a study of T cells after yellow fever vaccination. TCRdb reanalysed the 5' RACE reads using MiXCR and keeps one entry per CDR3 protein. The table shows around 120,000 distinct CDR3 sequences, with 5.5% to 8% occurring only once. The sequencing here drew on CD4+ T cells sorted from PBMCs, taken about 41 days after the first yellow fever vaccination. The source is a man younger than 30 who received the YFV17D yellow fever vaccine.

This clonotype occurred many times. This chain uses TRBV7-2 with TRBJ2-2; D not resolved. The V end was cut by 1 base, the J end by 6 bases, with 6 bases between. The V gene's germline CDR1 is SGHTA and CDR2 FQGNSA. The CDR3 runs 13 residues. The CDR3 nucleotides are TGTGCCAGCAGCTTAGAGGGTGCCGGGGAGCTGTTTTTT. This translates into CASSLEGAGELFF.

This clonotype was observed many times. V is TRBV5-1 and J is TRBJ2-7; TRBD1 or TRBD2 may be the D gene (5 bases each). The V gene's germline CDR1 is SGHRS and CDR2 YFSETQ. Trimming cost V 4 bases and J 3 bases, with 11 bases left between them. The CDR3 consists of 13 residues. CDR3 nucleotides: TGCGCCAGCAGCCGGGGACCGGGCTACGAGCAGTACTTC. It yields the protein CASSRGPGYEQYF.

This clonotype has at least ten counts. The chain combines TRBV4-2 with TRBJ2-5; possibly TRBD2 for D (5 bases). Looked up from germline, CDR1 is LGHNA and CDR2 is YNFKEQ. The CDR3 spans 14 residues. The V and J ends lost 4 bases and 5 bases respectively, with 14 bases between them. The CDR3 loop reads CASSRSSGTETQYF. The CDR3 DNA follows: TGTGCCAGCAGCCGATCGAGCGGAACGGAGACCCAGTACTTC.

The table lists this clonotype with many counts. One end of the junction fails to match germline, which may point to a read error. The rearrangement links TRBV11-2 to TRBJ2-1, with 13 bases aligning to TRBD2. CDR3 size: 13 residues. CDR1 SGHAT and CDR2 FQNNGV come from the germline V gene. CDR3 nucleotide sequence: TGTGCCAGCAGCCCCACTAGCGGGGGGGTGCCCGGCTTC. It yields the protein CASSPTSGGVPGF.

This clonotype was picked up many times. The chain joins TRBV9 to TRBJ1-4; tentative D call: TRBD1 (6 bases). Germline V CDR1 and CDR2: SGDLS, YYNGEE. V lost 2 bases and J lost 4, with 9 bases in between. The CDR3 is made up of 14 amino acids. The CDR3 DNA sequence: TGTGCCAGCAGCGTGAAAGGGGGTAATGAAAAACTGTTTTTT. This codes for CASSVKGGNEKLFF.

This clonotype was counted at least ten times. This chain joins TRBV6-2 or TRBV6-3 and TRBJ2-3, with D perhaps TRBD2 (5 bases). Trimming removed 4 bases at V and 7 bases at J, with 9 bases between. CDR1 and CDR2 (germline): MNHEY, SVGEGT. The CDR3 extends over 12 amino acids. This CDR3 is CASSSRVHTQYF. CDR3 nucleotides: TGTGCCAGCAGTTCGAGGGTCCATACGCAGTATTTT.

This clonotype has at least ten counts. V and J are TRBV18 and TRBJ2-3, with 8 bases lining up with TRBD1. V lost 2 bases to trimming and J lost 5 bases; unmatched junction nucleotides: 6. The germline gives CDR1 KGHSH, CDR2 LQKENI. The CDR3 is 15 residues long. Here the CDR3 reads CASSPATGVKDTQYF. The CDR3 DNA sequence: TGTGCCAGCTCACCAGCGACAGGGGTCAAAGATACGCAGTATTTT. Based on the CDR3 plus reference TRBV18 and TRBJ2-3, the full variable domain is NAGVMQNPRHLVRRRGQEARLRCSPMKGHSHVYWYRQLPEEGLKFMVYLQKENIIDESGMPKERFSAEFPKEGPSILRIQQVVRGDSAAYFCASSPATGVKDTQYFGPGTRLTVL.

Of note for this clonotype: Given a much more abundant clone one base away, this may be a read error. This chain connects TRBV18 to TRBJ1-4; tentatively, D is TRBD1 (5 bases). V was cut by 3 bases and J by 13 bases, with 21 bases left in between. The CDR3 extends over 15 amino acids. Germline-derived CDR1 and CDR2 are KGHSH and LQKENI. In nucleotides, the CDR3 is TGTGCCAGCTCACCCACACAAATACAGGAAGCAAGACTGTTTTTT. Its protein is CASSPTQIQEARLFF.

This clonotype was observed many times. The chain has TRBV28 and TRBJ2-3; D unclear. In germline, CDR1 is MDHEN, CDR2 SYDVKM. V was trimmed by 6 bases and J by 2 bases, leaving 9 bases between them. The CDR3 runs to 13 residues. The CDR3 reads CASSNPPTDTQYF. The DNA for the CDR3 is TGTGCCAGCAGCAATCCCCCCACAGATACGCAGTATTTT.

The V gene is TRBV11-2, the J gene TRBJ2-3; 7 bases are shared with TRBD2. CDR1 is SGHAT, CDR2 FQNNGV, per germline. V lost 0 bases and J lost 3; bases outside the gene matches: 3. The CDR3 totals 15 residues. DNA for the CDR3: TGTGCCAGCAGCTTAGAACAACTAGCGACAGATACGCAGTATTTT. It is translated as CASSLEQLATDTQYF.

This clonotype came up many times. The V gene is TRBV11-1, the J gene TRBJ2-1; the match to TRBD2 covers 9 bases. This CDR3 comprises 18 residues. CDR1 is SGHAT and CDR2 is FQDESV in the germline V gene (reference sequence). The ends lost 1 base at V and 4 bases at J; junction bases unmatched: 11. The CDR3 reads CASSLGFDGTSWYNEQFF. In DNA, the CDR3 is TGTGCCAGCAGCTTAGGATTTGACGGGACTAGCTGGTACAATGAGCAGTTCTTC.

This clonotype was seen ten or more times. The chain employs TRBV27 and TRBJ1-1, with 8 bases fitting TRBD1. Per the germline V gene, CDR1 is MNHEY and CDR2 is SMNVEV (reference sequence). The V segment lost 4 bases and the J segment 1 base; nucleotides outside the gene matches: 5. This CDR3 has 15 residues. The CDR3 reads CASSSGGTGNTEAFF. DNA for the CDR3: TGTGCCAGCAGTTCCGGCGGGACAGGGAACACTGAAGCTTTCTTT.

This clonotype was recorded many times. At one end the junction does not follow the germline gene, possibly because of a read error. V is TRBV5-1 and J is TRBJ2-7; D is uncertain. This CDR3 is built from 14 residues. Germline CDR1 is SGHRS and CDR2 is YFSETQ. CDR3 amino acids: CASCFGSSSYEQYF. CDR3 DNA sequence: TGCGCCAGCTGCTTCGGTTCCTCCTCCTACGAGCAGTACTTC.

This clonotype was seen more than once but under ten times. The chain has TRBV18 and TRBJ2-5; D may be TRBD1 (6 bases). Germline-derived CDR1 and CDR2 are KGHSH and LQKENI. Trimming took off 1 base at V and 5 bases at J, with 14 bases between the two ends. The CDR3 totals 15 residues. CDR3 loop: CASSPRSQGAETQYF. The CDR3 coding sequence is TGTGCCAGCTCACCACGATCACAGGGTGCGGAGACCCAGTACTTC.